The entry that follows covers one T cell receptor delta chain sequence. What it recognizes is unknown. At the DNA level, this CDR3 is encoded by other sequences in the same sample as well. The template was reverse-transcribed extracted RNA. Multiplex PCR used pooled V-gene forward primers and a constant-region reverse primer to amplify CDR3s. TCRdb re-processed the multiplex PCR reads via CATT. Counted here are 80,000 or so delta-chain clones, approximately 30% occurring once; the ten biggest clones make up more than 0.25%. The data were obtained in a study of Vδ1+ human thymocytes. Study outcomes and limitations: Thymic TRG and TRD repertoires appeared highly polyclonal. Bulk repertoire data may be misinterpreted because of unexpected Vdelta2 sequences. Thymic delta-chain repertoires held 20% to 25% Vdelta2 sequences and few Vdelta3, despite high sort purity.

After alphabeta T cell depletion, CD3+ Vdelta1+ Vdelta2- thymocytes were sorted. Vdelta1+ thymocyte sorts reached between roughly 96% and 99.6% purity. Trimming shortened V by 5 bases and J by 3 bases, and 22 bases separated the two germline ends. Germline CDR1 reads TSWWSYY; CDR2 reads QGS. This CDR3 is 17 amino acids long. This sequence originates from a boy less than two years old who had congenital heart surgery. The chain combines TRDV1 with TRDJ1; no firm D call. The specimen sequenced was Vdelta1+ gamma-delta thymocytes from the thymus. Stated subset: FACS-sorted CD3+ TCRalphabeta- TCRVdelta1+ TCRVdelta2- thymocytes. DNA of the CDR3: TGTGCTCTTGGGCCGACCTTGATTCTGTCGTCCCCCGATAAACTCATCTTT. As protein: CALGPTLILSSPDKLIF.